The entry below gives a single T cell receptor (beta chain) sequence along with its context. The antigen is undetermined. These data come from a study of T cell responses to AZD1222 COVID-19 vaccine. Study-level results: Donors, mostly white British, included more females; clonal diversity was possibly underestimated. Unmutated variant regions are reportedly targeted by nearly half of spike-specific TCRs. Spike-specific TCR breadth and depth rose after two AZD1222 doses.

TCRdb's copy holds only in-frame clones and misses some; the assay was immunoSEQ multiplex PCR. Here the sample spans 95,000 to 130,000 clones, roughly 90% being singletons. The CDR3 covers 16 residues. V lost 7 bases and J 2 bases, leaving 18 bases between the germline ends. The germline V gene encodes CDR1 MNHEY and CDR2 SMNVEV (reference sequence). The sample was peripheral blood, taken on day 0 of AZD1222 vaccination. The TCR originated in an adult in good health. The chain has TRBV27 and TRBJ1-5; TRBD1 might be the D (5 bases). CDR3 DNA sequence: TGTGCCAGCAAAAGGGACCCGAGGGTAGGCAATCAGCCCCAGCATTTT. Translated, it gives CASKRDPRVGNQPQHF.